This TCR beta chain was retrieved from a study of monozygotic twins with inflammatory bowel disease. Concerning this clonotype itself: Its antigen is not identified.

Regarding the study as a whole: The authors note that differing immunosuppressive treatments may have added variability to patient repertoires.

For each CDR3 protein, TCRdb gives one entry from its re-call of the 5' RACE reads, without DNA. This sample's table has around 450,000 distinct CDR3 sequences. The germline CDR1 and CDR2 sequences are SGHTA and FQGNSA. The CDR3 runs to 16 residues. Sequencing was done on a sample of blood. The chain uses TRBV7-2 and TRBJ1-4; TCRdb lists TRBD1, though no DNA is available to test this call. The receptor's source is a human donor with ulcerative colitis or Crohn's disease, or a healthy co-twin of an affected twin (not recorded which). This CDR3 is CASSLAGGTAYEKLFF.